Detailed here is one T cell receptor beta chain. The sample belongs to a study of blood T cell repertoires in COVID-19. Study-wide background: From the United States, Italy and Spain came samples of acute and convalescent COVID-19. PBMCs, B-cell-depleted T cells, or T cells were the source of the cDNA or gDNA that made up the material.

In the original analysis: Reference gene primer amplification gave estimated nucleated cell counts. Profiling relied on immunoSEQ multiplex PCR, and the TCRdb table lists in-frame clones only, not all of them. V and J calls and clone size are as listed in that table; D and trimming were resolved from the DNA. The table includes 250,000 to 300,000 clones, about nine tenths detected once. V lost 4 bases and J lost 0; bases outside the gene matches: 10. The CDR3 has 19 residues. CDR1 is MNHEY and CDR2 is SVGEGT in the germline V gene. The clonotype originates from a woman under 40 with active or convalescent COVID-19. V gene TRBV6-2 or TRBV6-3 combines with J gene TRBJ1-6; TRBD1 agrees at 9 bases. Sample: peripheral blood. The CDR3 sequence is CASSSGTGKLSSYNSPLHF. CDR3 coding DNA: TGTGCCAGCAGTTCCGGGACAGGGAAATTGAGCTCCTATAATTCACCCCTCCACTTT.